This T cell receptor (beta chain) was sequenced in a study of T-cell reconstitution after alpha-beta-depleted transplantation in children (dated by TCRdb to the mid-2010s). Notes on the research overall: Using TCR repertoire profiling, the study followed T-cell immune reconstitution in a quantitative way in children after TCRalphabeta/CD19-depleted allogeneic hematopoietic cell transplantation.

Worth noting for this clonotype: Its antigen remains undetermined. Per-nucleotide qualities are absent, and no much larger clonotype sits a single base away.

The germline V gene encodes CDR1 DFQATT and CDR2 SNEGSKA (reference sequence). There are 14 amino acids in the CDR3, from cysteine to phenylalanine inclusive. Left in the record is the CDR3 DNA by itself, 42 bases read in frame from the first base. V is cut by 0 bases and J by 5 bases, and the space between the germline ends is 13 bases. The full study reports these points: About two months after transplant, the apparently early recovery of alphabetaT-cell counts reportedly depended on just several hundred clones that had expanded rapidly and came from non-depleted graft cells. In some patients, high TCRbeta diversity at day 60 was attributed to recipient T cells and intrathymic progenitors that had survived conditioning. The frequencies of hyperexpanded clones fell over the following months, and after one year, T-cell counts and TCRbeta diversity were mostly attributed to newly produced T cells.

Libraries were built with PCR. Sequencing was carried out with an Illumina HiSeq 2500. TCR library preparation used molecular barcoding, with unique molecular identifiers applied to normalize quantification of the TCRbeta repertoire. Using fastp trimming at Q25 and MiXCR clonotype assembly, TCRdb reanalyzed the public sequencing data and kept in-frame beta chains. Here each entry gathers all rows of one CDR3 protein and keeps the most common genes and DNA. The sample table holds just over 950,000 distinct CDR3 sequences, of which about 26% were seen once. The ten largest account for more than 25% of the sample. The treatment or condition label for this specimen denotes: allogeneic hematopoietic cell transplantation with graft depleted of TCRalphabeta T cells and CD19 B cells. Transplant recipients were children who received TCRalphabeta/CD19-depleted allogeneic hematopoietic cell grafts.

The TCR sequence derives from a boy in the first two years of life who had a stem cell transplant for SCID, so the T cells may come from the graft donor. The source was PBMCs, mostly from graft donor cells, collected 360 days after TCRalphabeta/CD19-depleted stem cell transplant. In this chain, TRBV20-1 is recombined with TRBJ2-5; no confident D gene assignment can be made. CDR3 loop: CSARDLAPRETQYF. In nucleotides, the sequence is TGCAGTGCTAGAGATTTGGCCCCGAGGGAGACCCAGTACTTC.